The 2 T cell receptor beta chains given below trace back to one sample, sequenced in a study of Tregs in tolerant kidney transplant recipients. Using immunoSEQ multiplex PCR, the repertoire was profiled, and TCRdb retains in-frame clones only, with some absent. The sample shows 25,000 or so clones, and 4.1% sits with its ten largest clones. Related graft donors supplied nonmyeloablative bone marrow transplants, and mixed chimerism was transient. This sample comprised CD4+ T cells from blood (PBMCs), obtained 6 months after the transplant. Receptor source: a human patient who received a combined kidney and bone marrow transplant. The graft donor may be the source of some T cells.

In the case of this clone: The missing CDR3 end, 3 residues past where the read stops, is filled in from the germline J gene. The J gene is TRBJ1-4, the V gene TRBV18, with D unclear. The V end lost 7 bases, the J end lost 0 bases, and 12 bases lay between the germline ends. CDR1 and CDR2 (germline): KGHSH, LQKENI. The CDR3 is made up of 15 amino acids. CDR3: CASFLSHATNEKLFF. CDR3 bases read: TGTGCCAGCTTCCTCTCACACGCAACTAATGAAAAA.

Turning to this clone: The read ends 3 residues before the CDR3 terminus; that terminus is restored from the germline J gene. The V gene is TRBV7-9, the J gene TRBJ2-3; TRBD2 matches 7 bases. Trimming removed 7 bases from V and 2 bases from J; junction bases left unmatched: 9. CDR1 and CDR2 (germline): SEHNR, FQNEAQ (reference sequence). CDR3 length equals 15 residues. The CDR3 spells CASTAAGRFTDTQYF. The sequenced part of the CDR3 DNA is TGTGCCAGCACCGCAGCGGGAAGGTTCACAGATACG.